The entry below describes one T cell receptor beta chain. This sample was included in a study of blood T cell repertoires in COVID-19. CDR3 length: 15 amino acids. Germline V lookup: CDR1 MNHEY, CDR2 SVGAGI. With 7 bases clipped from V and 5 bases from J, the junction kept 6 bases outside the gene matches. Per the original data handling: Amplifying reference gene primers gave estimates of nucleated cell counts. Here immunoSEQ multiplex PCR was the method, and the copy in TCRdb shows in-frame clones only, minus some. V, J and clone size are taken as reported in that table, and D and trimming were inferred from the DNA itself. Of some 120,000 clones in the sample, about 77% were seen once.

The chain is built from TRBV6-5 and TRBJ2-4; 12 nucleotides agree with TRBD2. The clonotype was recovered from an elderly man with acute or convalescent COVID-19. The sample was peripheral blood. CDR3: CASTRTSGVQNIQYF. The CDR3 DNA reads TGTGCCAGCACCCGGACTAGCGGGGTTCAAAACATTCAGTACTTC.